These 27 T cell receptor beta chains originate from one sample sequenced in a study of Graves' ophthalmopathy and Graves' hyperthyroidism. The study amplified TCR beta CDR3 regions using RNA transcripts. Second-round multiplex PCR came after a first-round RT-PCR that employed HTBI primers. MiXCR, run by TCRdb on the multiplex PCR reads, gives a single entry per CDR3 protein. The table shows approximately 540,000 distinct CDR3 sequences, with less than 45% occurring only once. Material: peripheral blood or thyroid tissue (not recorded which). The receptors were sampled from an adult man with Graves' hyperthyroidism.

CDR3 residues: CASDLRSGLAGGGYEQYF. In nucleotides, the CDR3 is TGTGCCAGCGACCTAAGATCGGGACTAGCGGGAGGGGGTTACGAGCAGTACTTC. The chain couples TRBV7-8 to TRBJ2-7, with 16 positions matching TRBD2. The V and J ends lost 8 bases and 4 bases, in that order; junction bases with no gene match: 14. CDR1 and CDR2 from the germline V gene are SGHVS and FQNEAQ. The CDR3 is made up of 18 amino acids.

In its sample, this clonotype was seen once. V gene TRBV24-1 combines with J gene TRBJ1-2; 9 bases are a match to TRBD1. The CDR3 totals 15 residues. With 9 bases clipped from V and 0 bases from J, the junction kept 7 bases outside the gene matches. The V gene's germline CDR1 is KGHDR and CDR2 SFDVKD. The DNA for the CDR3 is TGTGCCACCCTTCTCGGACAGGGGACTAACTATGGCTACACCTTC. Translating it yields CATLLGQGTNYGYTF.

The J gene is TRBJ2-5, the V gene TRBV20-1; 9 nucleotides match TRBD2. Germline V gives CDR1 DFQATT, CDR2 SNEGSKA (reference sequence). This CDR3 comprises 13 residues. V dropped 4 bases and J dropped 4; count of bases not matched to a gene: 4. The CDR3 coding sequence is TGCAGTGCTAAATCGACTAGCGGAGAGACCCAGTACTTC. Amino acids: CSAKSTSGETQYF.

This sequence joins TRBV10-2 and TRBJ1-6, with 8 bases lining up with TRBD1. Germline V gene data show CDR1 as WSHSY and CDR2 as SAAADI. This CDR3 contains 15 residues. J lost 9 bases, V lost 6 bases, and 10 bases had no gene match. DNA of the CDR3: TGCGCCAGCAGGGACAGGGACAATGGCGCTTCACCCCTCCACTTT. This gives the protein CASRDRDNGASPLHF.

This clonotype was counted only a few times. This chain connects TRBV19 to TRBJ2-7; D is perhaps TRBD1 or TRBD2 (5 bases each). The J call is in doubt because the DNA end fits TRBJ2-1 better. Germline CDR1 LNHDA, CDR2 SQIVND (reference sequence). The CDR3 loop spans 15 amino acids. The CDR3 DNA reads TGTGCCAGTAGTGCGCATCCGGGACGGACAAATGAGCAGTTCTTC. This gives the protein CASSAHPGRTNEQFF.

This clonotype came up once. At one end, the junction sequence differs from germline, possibly due to a read error. J is TRBJ1-3 and V is TRBV25-1, with no clear D. The CDR3 runs to 15 residues. Germline-derived CDR1 and CDR2 are MGHDK and SYGVNS. This chain's CDR3 is CAGSYSRSTENTIYF. CDR3 nucleotides: TGTGCCGGCAGTTACTCGAGGTCGACGGAAAACACCATATATTTT.

This chain uses TRBV2 with TRBJ2-7, with D possibly being TRBD1 or TRBD2 (5 bases each). This CDR3 contains 16 residues. Germline V lookup: CDR1 SNHLY, CDR2 FYNNEI. Trimming took 6 bases from V and 0 from J, leaving 18 bases between them. CDR3 region: CASSDGASSSSYEQYF. The CDR3 DNA follows: TGTGCCAGCAGCGACGGGGCCTCAAGTAGCTCCTACGAGCAGTACTTC.

Many counts were recorded for this clonotype. This chain joins TRBV6-6 and TRBJ2-7, with D possibly called TRBD1 or TRBD2 (5 bases each). Per the germline V gene, CDR1 is MNHNY and CDR2 is SVGAGI (reference sequence). This CDR3 is built from 15 residues. V lost 6 bases and J 3 bases, leaving 18 bases between the germline ends. CDR3 amino acids: CASSSGGTGLYEQYF. In nucleotides, the CDR3 is TGTGCCAGCAGCTCTGGTGGGACGGGTCTCTACGAGCAGTACTTC.

This clonotype was recorded many times. The rearrangement uses TRBV20-1 and TRBJ2-7, with 7 bases fitting TRBD1. The CDR3 has 15 amino acids. Per the germline V gene, CDR1 is DFQATT and CDR2 is SNEGSKA (reference sequence). V lost 6 bases and J lost 0; bases outside the gene matches: 11. CDR3 nucleotides: TGCAGTGCCACCCCGACAGGGTTTAGCTCCTACGAGCAGTACTTC. Its protein product is CSATPTGFSSYEQYF.

This clonotype showed up just once. The chain combines TRBV15 with TRBJ2-7; D is unclear. Trimming took 0 bases from V and 3 from J, leaving 15 bases between them. The CDR3 length is 16 residues. Germline V gives CDR1 LNHNV, CDR2 YYDKDF (reference sequence). Here the CDR3 DNA reads TGTGCCACCAGCAGAGATTTGGGCGGTGGAAACTACGAGCAGTACTTC. It translates to CATSRDLGGGNYEQYF.

This clonotype was picked up a small number of times. The chain joins TRBV2 to TRBJ2-3, with 11 bases that match TRBD2. This CDR3 spans 16 amino acids. The trim removed 5 bases at V and 5 bases at J, leaving 9 bases unmatched. CDR1 is SNHLY and CDR2 is FYNNEI in the germline V gene. The CDR3 DNA sequence: TGTGCCAGCAGTCCTAGCGGGAGGAACTTCGGAGATACGCAGTATTTT. It codes for CASSPSGRNFGDTQYF.

This clonotype was observed at least ten times. The chain uses TRBV29-1 and TRBJ2-5; TRBD2 is a possible D gene (5 bases). Germline CDR1 is SQVTM and CDR2 is ANQGSEA. This CDR3 region has 12 residues. The V gene lost 3 bases and the J gene lost 6 bases, with 11 bases spanning the gap. Written as DNA, the CDR3 is TGCAGCGTTGACCGGGGTGAAAAGACCCAGTACTTC. It is translated as CSVDRGEKTQYF. The entire variable domain, with the rest obtained from reference TRBV29-1 and TRBJ2-5, is as follows: SAVISQKPSRDICQRGTSLTIQCQVDSQVTMMFWYRQQPGQSLTLIATANQGSEATYESGFVIDKFPISRPNLTFSTLTVSNMSPEDSSIYLCSVDRGEKTQYFGPGTRLLVL.

This clonotype was recorded many times. The chain employs TRBV29-1 and TRBJ1-1; no definite D call. Germline values: CDR1 SQVTM, CDR2 ANQGSEA. CDR3 length equals 13 residues. Trimming took off 5 bases at V and 0 bases at J, with 10 bases between the two ends. The CDR3 DNA reads as TGCAGCGTTCCGACGGCGATGAACACTGAAGCTTTCTTT. Protein product: CSVPTAMNTEAFF.

The chain links TRBV5-6 to TRBJ2-7; 7 nucleotides agree with TRBD1. The junction had 6 bases not matched to a gene; V was cut back by 1 base and J by 5 bases. The CDR3 is 14 residues long. Per germline, CDR1 SGHDT and CDR2 YYEEEE. CDR3 bases: TGTGCCAGCAGCTTGCTGACAGGGTTCCACGAGCAGTACTTC. It yields the protein CASSLLTGFHEQYF.

This chain links TRBV9 with TRBJ1-2; D gene uncertain. Germline CDR1 reads SGDLS; CDR2 reads YYNGEE. V was trimmed by 0 bases and J by 3 bases, leaving 6 bases between them. The CDR3 extends over 13 amino acids. As DNA, the CDR3 is TGTGCCAGCAGCGTAGAGTCAGACTATGGCTACACCTTC. Translated: CASSVESDYGYTF.

This clonotype showed up many times. This rearrangement joins TRBV20-1 to TRBJ1-1, with a tentative D call TRBD1 (5 bases). The CDR3 runs to 15 residues. Trimming stripped 0 bases from V and 3 bases from J, with 14 bases between. The germline V gene has CDR1 DFQATT and CDR2 SNEGSKA (reference sequence). The CDR3 spells CSARDPRVTHTEAFF. CDR3 coding DNA: TGCAGTGCTAGAGATCCCAGGGTTACTCACACTGAAGCTTTCTTT.

In its sample, this clonotype was seen many times. The CDR3 loop reads CASSFRGIANTEAFF. CDR3 DNA sequence: TGTGCCAGCAGCTTCCGTGGCATAGCGAACACTGAAGCTTTCTTT. The V gene is TRBV5-6, the J gene TRBJ1-1, with D unresolved. The CDR3 runs 15 residues. Trimming removed 2 bases from V and 1 base from J, with 12 bases in between. Germline lookup yields CDR1 SGHDT and CDR2 YYEEEE.

This sequence joins TRBV7-9 and TRBJ2-7, with D possibly being TRBD1 (5 bases). This CDR3 region has 14 residues. CDR1 is SEHNR and CDR2 is FQNEAQ in the germline V gene (reference sequence). V lost 2 bases, J lost 5 bases, and 13 bases lay in between. The CDR3 loop is CASSLRGPPHEQYF. CDR3 DNA sequence: TGTGCCAGCAGCTTAAGGGGCCCCCCCCACGAGCAGTACTTC.

As to this clonotype: A junction end diverges from the germline sequence, so it may reflect a read error. This sequence joins TRBV7-9 and TRBJ2-7; D not certain. This CDR3 is 15 amino acids long. CDR1 and CDR2 from the germline V gene are SEHNR and FQNEAQ (reference sequence). The chain's CDR3 is CASSFGSTASYEQYF. The CDR3 DNA reads TGTGCTAGCAGCTTCGGGTCCACCGCCTCCTACGAGCAGTACTTC.

This clonotype came up once. V usage is TRBV10-3 and J usage is TRBJ2-1; the D is unclear. The CDR3 has 14 amino acids. Trimming stripped 4 bases from V and 0 bases from J, with 7 bases between. The V gene's germline CDR1 is ENHRY and CDR2 SYGVKD. The CDR3 protein is CAISAQSSYNEQFF. CDR3 DNA sequence: TGTGCCATCAGTGCCCAGAGCTCCTACAATGAGCAGTTCTTC.

This clonotype occurred many times. V gene TRBV5-6 combines with J gene TRBJ1-2; D remains unclear. In germline, CDR1 is SGHDT, CDR2 YYEEEE. The CDR3 totals 13 residues. The V end was cut by 1 base, the J end by 7 bases, with 11 bases between. The CDR3 bases are TGTGCCAGCAGCTTGACGGCCCTACTTGGCTACACCTTC. It translates to CASSLTALLGYTF.

The chain combines TRBV20-1 with TRBJ1-5, with D maybe TRBD1 (6 bases). This CDR3 is built from 15 residues. Germline V CDR1 and CDR2: DFQATT, SNEGSKA (reference sequence). Trimming stripped 6 bases from V and 4 bases from J, with 19 bases between. CDR3: CSAGRGHTLNQPQHF. The CDR3 nucleotides are TGCAGTGCAGGACGGGGACACACTTTGAATCAGCCCCAGCATTTT.

A few counts support this clonotype. This sequence joins TRBV19 and TRBJ2-5; 9 bases match TRBD2. Germline V gene lookup returns CDR1 LNHDA and CDR2 SQIVND (reference sequence). The CDR3 loop spans 17 amino acids. With V trimmed by 5 bases and J by 2 bases, 12 bases remained unmatched. CDR3 sequence (DNA): TGTGCCAGTAGTCGGACTGGCGGGAGGGTTGTTCAAGAGACCCAGTACTTC. Translating gives CASSRTGGRVVQETQYF.

This clonotype has ten or more counts. The genes are TRBV15 and TRBJ2-7; possible D gene TRBD2, 7 bases. Trimming stripped 0 bases from V and 3 bases from J, with 12 bases between. The CDR3 totals 15 residues. Germline lookup yields CDR1 LNHNV and CDR2 YYDKDF (reference sequence). The DNA of the CDR3 is TGTGCCACCAGCAGAGATAGGGGGGGGTACTACGAGCAGTACTTC. Its protein is CATSRDRGGYYEQYF.

Only a few counts were recorded for this clonotype. This chain uses TRBV29-1 with TRBJ1-2, with TRBD1 identical over 8 bases. This CDR3 comprises 13 residues. Germline lookup yields CDR1 SQVTM and CDR2 ANQGSEA. With V trimmed by 8 bases and J by 3 bases, 8 bases remained unmatched. For the CDR3, the DNA is TGCAGCTCGGTTGGACAGGGTGACTATGGCTACACCTTC. It codes for CSSVGQGDYGYTF.

In its sample, this clonotype was seen many times. The rearrangement links TRBV10-2 to TRBJ1-1, with D perhaps matching TRBD1 (6 bases). The V end was cut by 2 bases, the J end by 1 base, with 14 bases between. CDR1 and CDR2 from the germline V gene are WSHSY and SAAADI. The CDR3 is 16 residues long. CDR3 loop: CASSEKGGLGNTEAFF. The DNA for the CDR3 is TGCGCCAGCAGTGAGAAAGGGGGGTTGGGGAACACTGAAGCTTTCTTT.

J is TRBJ2-1 and V is TRBV7-2; 10 bases align to TRBD2. Trimming took 5 bases from V and 10 from J; bases not matched to a gene: 14. CDR1 is SGHTA and CDR2 is FQGNSA in the germline V gene. This CDR3 is built from 16 residues. The CDR3 DNA reads as TGTGCCAGCAGCCCCTGGGCTAGCGGGAGTGGCTACGAGCAGTTCTTC. Encoded protein: CASSPWASGSGYEQFF.